A selection of T cell receptor beta chains follows, all from one sample in a study of OX40 agonist ivuxolimab in advanced cancers. TCRdb keeps only in-frame clones here, not all; method: immunoSEQ multiplex PCR. The sample contains roughly 66,000 clones, roughly four fifths of which appear only once. This material consisted of CD4+ or CD8+ T cells sorted from blood, taken in a trial of the OX40 agonist ivuxolimab. These receptors were obtained from an adult with an advanced solid tumor such as melanoma, head and neck, liver or kidney cancer. Both conserved end residues are part of each CDR3. A D gene is named only where the DNA matches it firmly. Size tells how often a clone was seen (once, few, many) or the class of an expanded clone, and some rows leave it out.

TRBJ1-3 | - | few | TRBV4-3 | TGCGCCAGCAGCCAAGAAACCCGGGATTACTCTGGAAACACCATATATTTT | CASSQETRDYSGNTIYF
TRBJ2-7 | TRBD1 | - | TRBV6-5 | TGTGCCAGCAGTTCGGGACAGGAGTACGAGCAGTACTTC | CASSSGQEYEQYF
TRBJ1-5 | - | - | TRBV6-1 | TGTGCCAGCACAGTAGAGCTTAATCAGCCCCAGCATTTT | CASTVELNQPQHF
TRBJ2-1 | - | - | TRBV5-1 | TGCGCCAGCAGCTTGGAGGGACGGCTTAGCGATGAGCAGTTCTTC | CASSLEGRLSDEQFF
TRBJ1-2 | - | - | TRBV7-2 | TGTGCCAGCAGCTTACCAGGGGTGAACTATGGCTACACCTTC | CASSLPGVNYGYTF
TRBJ2-4 | - | - | TRBV10-1 | TGCGCCAGCAGCGAAGTGCCGGACGGCGCCAAAAACATTCAGTACTTC | CASSEVPDGAKNIQYF
TRBJ2-7 | - | once | TRBV29-1 | TGCAGCGTTGGAAGGACGGCACCCTACGAGCAGTACTTC | CSVGRTAPYEQYF
TRBJ2-7 | TRBD2 | - | TRBV7-3 | TGTGCCAGCCAGACCCCGAAACTAGCGGTTAGCTCCTACGAGCAGTACTTC | CASQTPKLAVSSYEQYF
TRBJ1-2 | TRBD1 | - | TRBV28 | TGTGCCAGTGAACCGTCCGGGACAGGGAGCTATGGCTACACCTTC | CASEPSGTGSYGYTF
TRBJ1-2 | TRBD1 | once | TRBV6-1 | TGTGCCAGCAGTGCAGGGGGCGCAAACTATGGCTACACCTTC | CASSAGGANYGYTF
TRBJ2-5 | TRBD2 | - | TRBV11-2 | TGTGCCAGCAGCTTAGATCTAGCGGGGGTCCAAGAGACCCAGTACTTC | CASSLDLAGVQETQYF
TRBJ2-7 | TRBD2 | - | TRBV5-4 | TGTGCCAGCAGCGCGAGAGGTCTAGCGGGAGTCGGCGAGCAGTACTTC | CASSARGLAGVGEQYF
TRBJ2-7 | - | - | TRBV6-1 | TGTGCCAGCAGTGAAGCCTACCTCGTCCACGAGCAGTACTTC | CASSEAYLVHEQYF
TRBJ2-1 | - | - | TRBV19 | TGTGCCAGTAGTTACAGCCGGGACACCATTTCTAGCGAGCAGTTCTTC | CASSYSRDTISSEQFF
TRBJ2-7 | TRBD2 | - | TRBV7-9 | TGTGCCAGCAGCTACGAACGGACTAGCGCCTCCTACGAGCAGTACTTC | CASSYERTSASYEQYF
TRBJ2-2 | TRBD2 | few | TRBV7-6 | TGTGCCAGCAGCTTAGCCCTAGCGGGAGTGGGCACCGGGGAGCTGTTTTTT | CASSLALAGVGTGELFF
TRBJ2-7 | - | - | TRBV5-1 | TGCGCCAGCAGGGAAGCGGATTCCTACGAGCAGTACTTC | CASREADSYEQYF
TRBJ2-5 | TRBD2 | - | TRBV11-1 | TGTGCCAGCAGCTTCCACGCGGGGGGCAGGGAGACCCAGTACTTC | CASSFHAGGRETQYF
TRBJ2-5 | - | - | TRBV6-1 | TGTGCCAGCAGTGAAGGACGGGAGACCCAGTACTTC | CASSEGRETQYF
TRBJ2-1 | - | - | TRBV5-1 | TGCGCCAGCAGCTTGGTGGGAATGGGACTGGCTGACAATGAGCAGTTCTTC | CASSLVGMGLADNEQFF
TRBJ1-2 | - | once | TRBV28 | TGTGCCAGCAGGGGGGAACTCTATGGCTACACCTTC | CASRGELYGYTF
TRBJ2-2 | TRBD1 | - | TRBV5-4 | TGTGCCAGCAGCCCCTGGACAGGGGGCACCGGGGAGCTGTTTTTT | CASSPWTGGTGELFF
TRBJ1-1 | - | - | TRBV5-1 | TGCGCCAGCAGCCCTCATAAGACTGGGGTTGTGTCTGAAGCTTTCTTT | CASSPHKTGVVSEAFF
TRBJ2-1 | - | few | TRBV28 | TGTGCCAGCAGTCCCCCGGGACCCCTGACTACAAATGAGCAGTTCTTC | CASSPPGPLTTNEQFF
TRBJ2-6 | - | - | TRBV7-2 | TGTGCCAGCAGCTTAGATCGGAGCTCTGGGGCCAACGTCCTGACTTTC | CASSLDRSSGANVLTF
TRBJ1-4 | - | - | TRBV7-3 | TGTGCCAGCAGCTCAATACCCGATGAAAAACTGTTTTTT | CASSSIPDEKLFF
TRBJ2-7 | TRBD1 | - | TRBV6-5 | TGTGCCAGCAGCCGACAGGGGCCGATGGGGGAGCAGTACTTC | CASSRQGPMGEQYF
TRBJ2-5 | TRBD1 | - | TRBV18 | TGTGCCAGCTCACCACGGGACAGCCAAGAGACCCAGTACTTC | CASSPRDSQETQYF
TRBJ2-7 | - | once | TRBV30 | TGTGCCTGGATACCCCCCACTCCCAGAAGCTCCTACGAGCAGTACTTC | CAWIPPTPRSSYEQYF
TRBJ2-1 | - | - | TRBV7-2 | TGTGCCAGCAGCTTGGCTCCCTACAATGAGCAGTTCTTC | CASSLAPYNEQFF
TRBJ1-1 | - | - | TRBV19 | TGTGCCAGTAGTAAGGCCTCGGGGGTAACTTTGAACACTGAAGCTTTCTTT | CASSKASGVTLNTEAFF
TRBJ2-1 | TRBD1 | - | TRBV6-4 | TGTGCCAGCAAGGGACAGGGCGACAATGAGCAGTTCTTC | CASKGQGDNEQFF
TRBJ2-5 | - | - | TRBV30 | TGTGCCTGGAGTGTGGGACTCCAAGAGACCCAGTACTTC | CAWSVGLQETQYF
TRBJ1-5 | TRBD1 | few | TRBV19 | TGTGCCAGTAGTATAGATCCGGGGGGACAGAATCAGCCCCAGCATTTT | CASSIDPGGQNQPQHF
TRBJ2-7 | TRBD2 | - | TRBV27 | TGTGCCAGCAGTTTTAGACTAGCGGGAGTCGAGCAGTACTTC | CASSFRLAGVEQYF
TRBJ2-7 | - | - | TRBV6-6 | TGTGCCAGCAGTTACGTGACAGCGATCACCTACGAGCAGTACTTC | CASSYVTAITYEQYF
TRBJ2-1 | TRBD2 | - | TRBV6-4 | TGTGCCAGCAGTAACGGGGAGGGCTACAATGAGCAGTTCTTC | CASSNGEGYNEQFF
TRBJ1-1 | TRBD1 | once | TRBV7-6 | TGTGCCAGCAGCCCCCGACAGGGGGGTGCAGCTTTCTTT | CASSPRQGGAAFF
TRBJ2-7 | - | - | TRBV5-8 | TGTGCCAGCAGCCTTAGGGGGGCCGAGCAGTACTTC | CASSLRGAEQYF
TRBJ1-5 | - | - | TRBV30 | TGTGCCTGGAGAGGCCCCCCAGGTGAGCCCCAGCATTTT | CAWRGPPGEPQHF
TRBJ2-1 | TRBD2 | once | TRBV7-9 | TGTGCCAGCAGCTTGAGACTAGCGGGAGTTCAGAGGCAGTTCTTC | CASSLRLAGVQRQFF
TRBJ2-3 | - | few | TRBV6-4 | TGTGCCAGCAGTGACGGGCCCAACCAACCCCCGCAGTATTTT | CASSDGPNQPPQYF
TRBJ2-1 | TRBD2 | - | TRBV7-9 | TGTGCCAGCAGCTTGGGACTAGCGTACAATGAGCAGTTCTTC | CASSLGLAYNEQFF
TRBJ2-7 | - | once | TRBV5-1 | TGCGCCAGCAGCTACTGGGGAGAATACGAGCAGTACTTC | CASSYWGEYEQYF
TRBJ2-7 | TRBD1 | - | TRBV6-5 | TGTGCCAGCAGAAGACAGGGAAGGGCCTACGAGCAGTACTTC | CASRRQGRAYEQYF
TRBJ1-2 | TRBD1 | - | TRBV14 | TGTGCCAGCAGTTACAGGGGGTTAGGCCACACCTTC | CASSYRGLGHTF
TRBJ2-5 | - | - | TRBV5-4 | TGTGCCAGCAGCTTAGCTCAAGAGACCCAGTACTTC | CASSLAQETQYF
TRBJ1-2 | - | - | TRBV7-8 | TGTGCCAGCAGCTTCTCGGGGGCCAGATCCACCTTC | CASSFSGARSTF
TRBJ2-5 | - | - | TRBV6-1 | TGTGCCAGCAGTGAAGTTCGGGCCAGCGGAAAAGAGACCCAGTACTTC | CASSEVRASGKETQYF
TRBJ2-7 | TRBD2 | once | TRBV5-4 | TGTGCCAGCAGTCCCGGACTAGCGGTAAGCTACGAGCAGTACTTC | CASSPGLAVSYEQYF
TRBJ1-2 | TRBD1 | - | TRBV19 | TGTGCCAGTAGGGACAGGGGCCAATATGGCTACACCTTC | CASRDRGQYGYTF
TRBJ2-3 | - | once | TRBV5-6 | TGTGCCAGCAGCTTGTGGGCGCCAGGGGATACGCAGTATTTT | CASSLWAPGDTQYF
TRBJ1-2 | - | - | TRBV30 | TGTGCCTGGAGTGTCGGGGCAGGGAGGACGTATGGCTACACCTTC | CAWSVGAGRTYGYTF
TRBJ2-3 | - | - | TRBV4-3 | TGCGCCAGCAGCCAACAGGGAGGAAGACCCACAGATACGCAGTATTTT | CASSQQGGRPTDTQYF
TRBJ1-2 | - | - | TRBV5-1 | TGCGCCAGCAGCTTGGATCCCAGGGTTGGGTCCTATGGCTACACCTTC | CASSLDPRVGSYGYTF
TRBJ2-7 | - | few | TRBV7-2 | TGTGCCAGCAGCTTAGGTGGTAGCGGCTACGAGCAGTACTTC | CASSLGGSGYEQYF
TRBJ1-2 | - | - | TRBV10-3 | TGTGCCATCAGTGAGTCCCGGGACACATCAACTAACTATGGCTACACCTTC | CAISESRDTSTNYGYTF
TRBJ2-5 | - | - | TRBV7-2 | TGTGCCAGCAGCTCCCGCCACTTAGAGACCCAGTACTTC | CASSSRHLETQYF
TRBJ2-7 | TRBD1 | - | TRBV11-2 | TGTGCCAGCACTTCCGGGACAGCTAACCCCTACGAGCAGTACTTC | CASTSGTANPYEQYF
TRBJ1-2 | - | - | TRBV2 | TGTGCCAGCAGTGACGACGGAAACTATGGCTACACCTTC | CASSDDGNYGYTF